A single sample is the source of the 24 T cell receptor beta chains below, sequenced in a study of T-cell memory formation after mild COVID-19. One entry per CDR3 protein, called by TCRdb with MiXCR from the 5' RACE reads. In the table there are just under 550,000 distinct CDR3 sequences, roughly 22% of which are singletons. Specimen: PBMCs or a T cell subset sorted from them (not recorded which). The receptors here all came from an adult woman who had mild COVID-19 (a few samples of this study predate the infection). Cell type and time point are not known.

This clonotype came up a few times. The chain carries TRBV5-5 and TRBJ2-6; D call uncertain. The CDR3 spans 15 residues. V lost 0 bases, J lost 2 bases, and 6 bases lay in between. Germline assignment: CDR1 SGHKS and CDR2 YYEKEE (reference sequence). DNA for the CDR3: TGTGCCAGCAGCTTGGTGCCGGCTGGGGCCAACGTCCTGACTTTC. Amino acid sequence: CASSLVPAGANVLTF.

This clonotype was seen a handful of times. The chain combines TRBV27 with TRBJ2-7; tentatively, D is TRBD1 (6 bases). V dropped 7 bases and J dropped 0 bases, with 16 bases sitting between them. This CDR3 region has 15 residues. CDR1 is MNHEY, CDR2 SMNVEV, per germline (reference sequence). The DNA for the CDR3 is TGTGCCAGCAAGAAAGGCCAGGGACACTCCTACGAGCAGTACTTC. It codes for CASKKGQGHSYEQYF.

The CDR3, as DNA: TGTGCCAGCAGCCAAGGCCCCCCTCTCTCGACGGGGAGCTATGGCTACACCTTC. Translated: CASSQGPPLSTGSYGYTF. This chain connects TRBV4-2 to TRBJ1-2; no clear D gene. CDR1 and CDR2 from the germline V gene are LGHNA and YNFKEQ. V gave up 1 base and J gave up 4 bases, with 22 bases separating them. This CDR3 comprises 18 residues.

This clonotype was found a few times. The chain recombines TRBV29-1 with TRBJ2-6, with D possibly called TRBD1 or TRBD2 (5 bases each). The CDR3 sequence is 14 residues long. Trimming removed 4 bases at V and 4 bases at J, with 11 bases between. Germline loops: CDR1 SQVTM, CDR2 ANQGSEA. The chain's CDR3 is CSVGGVVGANVLTF. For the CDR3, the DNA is TGCAGCGTTGGAGGGGTGGTCGGGGCCAACGTCCTGACTTTC. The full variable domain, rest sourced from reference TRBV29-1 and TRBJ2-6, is SAVISQKPSRDICQRGTSLTIQCQVDSQVTMMFWYRQQPGQSLTLIATANQGSEATYESGFVIDKFPISRPNLTFSTLTVSNMSPEDSSIYLCSVGGVVGANVLTFGAGSRLTVL.

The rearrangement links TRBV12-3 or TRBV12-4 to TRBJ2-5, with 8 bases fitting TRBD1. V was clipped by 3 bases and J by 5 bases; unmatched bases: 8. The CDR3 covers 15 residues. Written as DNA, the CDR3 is TGTGCCAGCAGTTTTTGGGGCAGGGGGCTGGAGACCCAGTACTTC. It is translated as CASSFWGRGLETQYF.

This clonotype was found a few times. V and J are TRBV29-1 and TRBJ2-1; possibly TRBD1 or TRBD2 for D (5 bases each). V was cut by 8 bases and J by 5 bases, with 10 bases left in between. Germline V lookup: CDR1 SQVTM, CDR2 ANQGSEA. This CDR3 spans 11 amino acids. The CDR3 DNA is TGCAGCTTGGGGACCGACAATGAGCAGTTCTTC. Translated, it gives CSLGTDNEQFF.

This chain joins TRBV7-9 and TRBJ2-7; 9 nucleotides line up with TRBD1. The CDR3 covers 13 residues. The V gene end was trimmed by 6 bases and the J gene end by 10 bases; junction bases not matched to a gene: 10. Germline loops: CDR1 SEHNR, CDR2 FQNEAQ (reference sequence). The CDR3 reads CASRDGGQGLQYF. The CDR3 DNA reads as TGTGCCAGCAGGGACGGGGGACAGGGACTCCAGTACTTC.

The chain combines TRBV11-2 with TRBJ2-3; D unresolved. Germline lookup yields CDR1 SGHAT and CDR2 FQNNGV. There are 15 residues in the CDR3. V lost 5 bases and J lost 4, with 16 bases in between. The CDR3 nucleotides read TGTGCCAGCAGCCCCCCGAGGTTTAGCCCAGATACGCAGTATTTT. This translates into CASSPPRFSPDTQYF.

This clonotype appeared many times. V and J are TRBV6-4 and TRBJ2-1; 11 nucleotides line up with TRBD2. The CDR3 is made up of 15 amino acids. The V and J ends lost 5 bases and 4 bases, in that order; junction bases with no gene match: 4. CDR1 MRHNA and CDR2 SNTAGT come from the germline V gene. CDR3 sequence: CASSILAGDYNEQFF. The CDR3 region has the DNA TGTGCCAGCAGTATACTAGCGGGAGATTACAATGAGCAGTTCTTC.

CDR3 sequence (DNA): TGCAGTGCTAGCCCCGCATATAGCAATCAGCCCCAGCATTTT. Translating it yields CSASPAYSNQPQHF. The chain recombines TRBV20-1 with TRBJ1-5; unclear D gene. V shed 3 bases and J shed 0 bases, with 9 bases lying between them. Germline assignment: CDR1 DFQATT and CDR2 SNEGSKA (reference sequence). The CDR3 has 14 amino acids.

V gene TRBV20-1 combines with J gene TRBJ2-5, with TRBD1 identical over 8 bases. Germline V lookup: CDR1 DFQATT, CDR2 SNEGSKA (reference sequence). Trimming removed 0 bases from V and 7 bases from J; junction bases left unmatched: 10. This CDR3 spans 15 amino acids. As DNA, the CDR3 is TGCAGTGCTAGAGATGTCAGGGGGCTAGGAGGGACCCAGTACTTC. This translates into CSARDVRGLGGTQYF.

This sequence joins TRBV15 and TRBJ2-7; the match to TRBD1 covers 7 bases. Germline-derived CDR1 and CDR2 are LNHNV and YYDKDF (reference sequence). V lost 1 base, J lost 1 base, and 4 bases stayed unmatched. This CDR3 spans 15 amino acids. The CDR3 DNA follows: TGTGCCACCAGCAGAGGACAGGGAAGTTCCTACGAGCAGTACTTC. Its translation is CATSRGQGSSYEQYF.

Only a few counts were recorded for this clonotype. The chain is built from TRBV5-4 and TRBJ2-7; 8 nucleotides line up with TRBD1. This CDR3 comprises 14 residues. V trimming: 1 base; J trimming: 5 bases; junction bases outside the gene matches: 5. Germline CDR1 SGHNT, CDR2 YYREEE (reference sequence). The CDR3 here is CASSLTGGRHEQYF. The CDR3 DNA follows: TGTGCCAGCAGCTTGACAGGGGGTAGACACGAGCAGTACTTC. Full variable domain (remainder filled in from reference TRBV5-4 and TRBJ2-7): ETGVTQSPTHLIKTRGQQVTLRCSSQSGHNTVSWYQQALGQGPQFIFQYYREEENGRGNFPPRFSGLQFPNYSSELNVNALELDDSALYLCASSLTGGRHEQYFGPGTRLTVT.

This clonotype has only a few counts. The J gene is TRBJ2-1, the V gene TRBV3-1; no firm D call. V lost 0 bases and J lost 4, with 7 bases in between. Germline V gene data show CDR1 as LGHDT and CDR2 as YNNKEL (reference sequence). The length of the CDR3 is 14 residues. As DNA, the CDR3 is TGTGCCAGCAGCCAAGACGATTGGTACAATGAGCAGTTCTTC. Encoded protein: CASSQDDWYNEQFF.

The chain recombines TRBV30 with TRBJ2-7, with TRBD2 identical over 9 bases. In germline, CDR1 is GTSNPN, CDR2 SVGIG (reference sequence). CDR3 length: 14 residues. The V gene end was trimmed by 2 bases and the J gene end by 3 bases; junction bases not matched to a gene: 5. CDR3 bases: TGTGCCTGGAGTTCCGGGACTAGCAGCTACGAGCAGTACTTC. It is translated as CAWSSGTSSYEQYF.

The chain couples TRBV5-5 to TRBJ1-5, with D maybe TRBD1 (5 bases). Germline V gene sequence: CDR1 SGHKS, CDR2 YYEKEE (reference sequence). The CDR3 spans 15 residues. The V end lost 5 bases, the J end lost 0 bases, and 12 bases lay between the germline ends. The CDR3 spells CASSTGTVSNQPQHF. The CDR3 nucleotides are TGTGCCAGCAGTACCGGGACTGTTAGCAATCAGCCCCAGCATTTT.

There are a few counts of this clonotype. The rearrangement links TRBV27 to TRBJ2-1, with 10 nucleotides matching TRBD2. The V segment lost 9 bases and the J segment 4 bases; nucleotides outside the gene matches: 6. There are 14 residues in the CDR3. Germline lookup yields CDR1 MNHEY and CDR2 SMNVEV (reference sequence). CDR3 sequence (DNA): TGTGCCAGTAGGATAGCGGGGGGTTACAATGAGCAGTTCTTC. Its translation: CASRIAGGYNEQFF.

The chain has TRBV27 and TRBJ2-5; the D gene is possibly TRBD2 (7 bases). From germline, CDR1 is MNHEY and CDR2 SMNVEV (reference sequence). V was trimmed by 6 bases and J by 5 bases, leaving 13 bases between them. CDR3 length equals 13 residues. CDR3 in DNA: TGTGCCAGCAGGACTCGGGGGGCTGAGACCCAGTACTTC. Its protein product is CASRTRGAETQYF.

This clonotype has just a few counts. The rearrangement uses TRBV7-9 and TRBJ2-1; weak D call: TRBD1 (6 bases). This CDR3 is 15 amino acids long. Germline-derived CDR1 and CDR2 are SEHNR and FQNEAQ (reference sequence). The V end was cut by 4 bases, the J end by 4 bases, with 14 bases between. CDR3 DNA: TGTGCCAGCAGCTCGGAGGACAGCTCTTACAATGAGCAGTTCTTC. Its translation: CASSSEDSSYNEQFF. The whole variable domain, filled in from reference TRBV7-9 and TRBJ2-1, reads DTGVSQNPRHKITKRGQNVTFRCDPISEHNRLYWYRQTLGQGPEFLTYFQNEAQLEKSRLLSDRFSAERPKGSFSTLEIQRTEQGDSAMYLCASSSEDSSYNEQFFGPGTRLTVL.

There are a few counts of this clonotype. The chain's CDR3 is CASSPPTRAGRGTEAFF. The CDR3 nucleotides read TGTGCCAGCTCACCCCCCACACGCGCAGGGCGGGGGACTGAAGCTTTCTTT. The chain couples TRBV18 to TRBJ1-1; D is perhaps TRBD1 (5 bases). The length of the CDR3 is 17 residues. In germline, CDR1 is KGHSH, CDR2 LQKENI. V was pared by 3 bases and J by 5 bases, with 22 bases between.

CDR3 amino acids: CASSLLADNEQFF. Here the CDR3 DNA reads TGTGCCAGCTCACTCCTAGCGGACAATGAGCAGTTCTTC. The chain links TRBV18 to TRBJ2-1; TRBD2 matches 7 bases. This CDR3 has 13 residues. Germline V gives CDR1 KGHSH, CDR2 LQKENI. V shed 4 bases, J shed 5 bases, and the junction held 2 bases outside the gene matches. Combining the CDR3 with reference TRBV18 and TRBJ2-1 gives the whole variable domain NAGVMQNPRHLVRRRGQEARLRCSPMKGHSHVYWYRQLPEEGLKFMVYLQKENIIDESGMPKERFSAEFPKEGPSILRIQQVVRGDSAAYFCASSLLADNEQFFGPGTRLTVL.

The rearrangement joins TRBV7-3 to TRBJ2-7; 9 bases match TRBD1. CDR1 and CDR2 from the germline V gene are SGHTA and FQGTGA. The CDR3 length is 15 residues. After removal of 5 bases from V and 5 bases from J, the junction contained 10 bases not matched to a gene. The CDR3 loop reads CASSALQGQGDEQYF. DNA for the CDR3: TGTGCCAGCAGCGCCCTCCAGGGACAGGGTGACGAGCAGTACTTC.

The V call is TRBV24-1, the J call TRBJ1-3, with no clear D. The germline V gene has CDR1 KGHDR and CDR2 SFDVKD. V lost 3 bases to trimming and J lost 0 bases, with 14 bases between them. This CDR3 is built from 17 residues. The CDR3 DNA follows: TGTGCCACCAGTGATGGAAGTTCCAGCACCTCTGGAAACACCATATATTTT. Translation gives CATSDGSSSTSGNTIYF.

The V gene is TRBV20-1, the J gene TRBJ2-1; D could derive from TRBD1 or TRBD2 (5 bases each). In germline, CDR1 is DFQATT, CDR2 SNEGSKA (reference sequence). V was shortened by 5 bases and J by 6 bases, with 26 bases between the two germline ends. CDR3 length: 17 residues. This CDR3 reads CSAQSWGYGSWVNEQFF. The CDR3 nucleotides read TGCAGTGCTCAATCCTGGGGGTATGGTTCATGGGTCAATGAGCAGTTCTTC.